The clone carrying this T cell receptor beta chain has more than one count but fewer than ten. The CDR3 sequence is 12 residues long. Per the germline V gene, CDR1 is SGHAT and CDR2 is FQNNGV. V lost 5 bases, J lost 6 bases, and 9 bases lay in between. In TCRdb, the RT-PCR reads were re-called with MiXCR into one record per CDR3 protein. The sample includes some 640,000 distinct CDR3 sequences, approximately 15% of them seen just once. This record belongs to a study of response to subunit inactivated influenza vaccine. The receptor was derived from a man over 45 who received an inactivated influenza vaccine. The chain links TRBV11-2 to TRBJ2-3; D not resolved. The sequenced sample was PBMCs from blood, obtained roughly 15 days before vaccination. In DNA form, the CDR3 reads TGTGCCAGCAGCCCCTCGGCGGATACGCAGTATTTT. Translating gives CASSPSADTQYF.